This TCR beta chain comes out of a study of identical twins. General study findings and limits: Within monozygotic twins, out-of-frame TCR alpha sharing was underestimated by the models. Potential partial confounding of zero-insertion analyses by invariant MAIT and iNKT cells was noted.

This CDR3 is built from 12 residues. Germline V gives CDR1 LGHNT, CDR2 FRNRAP. V lost 3 bases to trimming and J lost 1 base, with 3 bases between them. Notes on this clonotype: What it recognizes is unknown.

After template switching added a universal primer site, the resulting cDNA carried unique molecular identifiers. A single record per CDR3 protein comes from TCRdb applying MiXCR to the 5' RACE reads. This sample carries approximately 230,000 distinct CDR3 sequences, 5.5% to 7.5% of them seen once, and the ten largest clones take approximately 15%. In addition, the sample was reused for a study of T cells expressing NK-cell markers. That study reports: Leadership of the CD3+CD56-NKG2C+ fraction also belonged to these clonotypes in several donors.

The TCR comes from a woman under 30 in good health. The sample was CD8+ T cells sorted from blood. The rearrangement uses TRBV12-5 and TRBJ1-1; no definite D call. For the CDR3, the DNA is TGTGCTAGTGGTTTCGGGAACACTGAAGCTTTCTTT. It translates to CASGFGNTEAFF.